A selection of T cell receptor beta chains follows, all from one sample in a study of cytomegalovirus exposure and HLA in healthy donors. Measured with immunoSEQ multiplex PCR; TCRdb has only the in-frame clones, and not every one. The sample holds around 60,000 clones, roughly 94% seen once. Sequenced material: PBMCs. The receptors originated from a young woman in good health and CMV-seronegative. The CDR3 runs from the conserved cysteine through the conserved F or W. Fields, in order: J gene, D gene, V gene, CDR3 protein. The D gene is left open where the match is weak.

j_gene: TRBJ2-1; d_gene: .; v_gene: TRBV11-2; CDR3aa: CASSKIQGEGHNEQFF
j_gene: TRBJ1-5; d_gene: .; v_gene: TRBV28; CDR3aa: CASARNSNQPQHF
j_gene: TRBJ2-7; d_gene: TRBD1; v_gene: TRBV18; CDR3aa: CASSSDRGSHEQYF
j_gene: TRBJ2-2; d_gene: .; v_gene: TRBV18; CDR3aa: CASSPTGVYTGELFF
j_gene: TRBJ1-1; d_gene: .; v_gene: TRBV5-1; CDR3aa: CASTLDGGPNTEAFF
j_gene: TRBJ2-5; d_gene: .; v_gene: TRBV6-6; CDR3aa: CASSFRLQGYQETQYF
j_gene: TRBJ2-3; d_gene: TRBD1; v_gene: TRBV4-3; CDR3aa: CASSPQIQGFVADTQYF
j_gene: TRBJ2-7; d_gene: .; v_gene: TRBV19; CDR3aa: CASSHQGGEQYF
j_gene: TRBJ1-1; d_gene: TRBD1; v_gene: TRBV18; CDR3aa: CASSPGTGGMNTEAFF
j_gene: TRBJ2-1; d_gene: .; v_gene: TRBV7-3; CDR3aa: CASSDMGGAIARSSYNEQFF